These 21 T cell receptor beta chains came from one sample sequenced in a study of cytomegalovirus exposure and HLA in healthy donors. The PCR made use of 60 Vbeta and 13 Jbeta primers. Method: immunoSEQ multiplex PCR; TCRdb's copy keeps in-frame clones and lacks some. The table includes 150,000 to 200,000 clones, 62% detected once. The sample consisted of PBMCs. These receptors came from a man between 35 and 55 years old in good health and CMV-seronegative.

The rearrangement links TRBV19 to TRBJ2-1; 10 bases are a match to TRBD2. Germline V gene lookup returns CDR1 LNHDA and CDR2 SQIVND (reference sequence). V lost 3 bases, J lost 8 bases, and 4 bases stayed unmatched. The CDR3 runs 14 residues. The CDR3 nucleotides are TGTGCCAGTAGTATCCTAGCGGGAGAAGATGAGCAGTTCTTC. This gives the protein CASSILAGEDEQFF.

V gene TRBV5-4 combines with J gene TRBJ2-7; D not resolved. The CDR3 covers 12 residues. CDR1 and CDR2 from the germline V gene are SGHNT and YYREEE (reference sequence). Trimming removed 2 bases at V and 7 bases at J, with 10 bases between. The CDR3 nucleotides are TGTGCCAGCAGCTTACCGGTCGGGGAGCAGTACTTC. It encodes CASSLPVGEQYF.

This clone was counted ten times or more. The chain has TRBV15 and TRBJ2-7, with 9 nucleotides matching TRBD2. The trim removed 5 bases at V and 2 bases at J, leaving 16 bases unmatched. This CDR3 comprises 18 residues. From germline, CDR1 is LNHNV and CDR2 YYDKDF (reference sequence). CDR3 bases: TGTGCCACCAGCGCCACTCGCCAAGCTAGCGGGGTTACCTACGAGCAGTACTTC. Translated, it gives CATSATRQASGVTYEQYF.

This clone was detected a few times. The chain couples TRBV29-1 to TRBJ2-3, with TRBD1 identical over 9 bases. Germline assignment: CDR1 SQVTM and CDR2 ANQGSEA. The length of the CDR3 is 13 residues. The V and J ends lost 3 bases and 5 bases, in that order; junction bases with no gene match: 3. The CDR3 DNA is TGCAGCGTTGAGACAGGGGGGATAGATACGCAGTATTTT. It translates to CSVETGGIDTQYF.

This clone was detected a few times. V usage is TRBV12-5 and J usage is TRBJ1-1; 7 bases are shared with TRBD1. The CDR3 is made up of 13 amino acids. V shed 3 bases and J 4 bases; nucleotides not matched to a gene: 2. Germline CDR1 reads LGHNT; CDR2 reads FRNRAP. The CDR3 coding sequence is TGTGCTAGTGGTTTATCAGGGGGCACTGAAGCTTTCTTT. Amino acids: CASGLSGGTEAFF.

This chain connects TRBV27 to TRBJ2-5; possibly TRBD1 for D (5 bases). CDR3 length: 16 amino acids. The germline V gene has CDR1 MNHEY and CDR2 SMNVEV (reference sequence). The ends were cut back, 2 bases at V and 5 bases at J, with 18 bases in the middle. The CDR3 spells CASSLNLGARTETQYF. CDR3 DNA: TGTGCCAGCAGTTTAAACCTAGGGGCTCGGACGGAGACCCAGTACTTC.

V usage is TRBV30 and J usage is TRBJ1-5, with 8 positions matching TRBD1. The trim removed 0 bases at V and 0 bases at J, leaving 7 bases unmatched. Germline V gives CDR1 GTSNPN, CDR2 SVGIG (reference sequence). This CDR3 region has 17 residues. Written as DNA, the CDR3 is TGTGCCTGGAGTGTGAGGACAGGGAGTTATAGCAATCAGCCCCAGCATTTT. This gives the protein CAWSVRTGSYSNQPQHF.

This clone was seen at least ten times. The chain links TRBV19 to TRBJ2-3; the D gene is possibly TRBD2 (6 bases). Germline loops: CDR1 LNHDA, CDR2 SQIVND (reference sequence). Trimming took 9 bases from V and 5 from J, leaving 15 bases between them. This CDR3 spans 13 amino acids. The CDR3 DNA follows: TGTGCCAGCCATCTCCCCGGGGGAGATACGCAGTATTTT. It encodes CASHLPGGDTQYF.

The gene calls are TRBV19 and TRBJ2-1; TRBD2 agrees at 7 bases. V lost 10 bases to trimming and J lost 10 bases; unmatched junction nucleotides: 13. The CDR3 spans 13 residues. CDR1 is LNHDA, CDR2 SQIVND, per germline (reference sequence). The CDR3 DNA is TGTGCCACCGGGGGGACCCGTCTGGGGGAGCAGTTCTTC. It translates to CATGGTRLGEQFF.

The chain carries TRBV11-2 and TRBJ2-7; D ambiguous. V was shortened by 6 bases and J by 2 bases, with 20 bases between the two germline ends. CDR1 and CDR2 from the germline V gene are SGHAT and FQNNGV. The CDR3 is 16 amino acids. CDR3 sequence reads: CASSSVYEVLTYEQYF. The DNA of the CDR3 is TGTGCCAGCAGTTCAGTGTACGAGGTTTTAACCTACGAGCAGTACTTC.

Worth noting for this clone: A junction boundary mismatches the germline segment, possibly from a read error. The V call is TRBV30, the J call TRBJ2-4, with TRBD1 as a possible D gene (6 bases). Germline assignment: CDR1 GTSNPN and CDR2 SVGIG (reference sequence). The CDR3 totals 15 residues. The CDR3 nucleotides are TGTGTCTGGAGTCTCCCTGGACAGAGAAAAAACATTCAGTACTTC. It encodes CVWSLPGQRKNIQYF.

This clone has only a few counts. The chain couples TRBV5-1 to TRBJ2-2; TRBD1 matches 9 bases. The V gene end was trimmed by 4 bases and the J gene end by 3 bases; junction bases not matched to a gene: 4. The germline V gene encodes CDR1 SGHRS and CDR2 YFSETQ. This CDR3 has 15 amino acids. CDR3 sequence: CASSQGQGYTGELFF. The CDR3 coding sequence is TGCGCCAGCAGCCAAGGACAGGGGTACACCGGGGAGCTGTTTTTT.

The V call is TRBV28, the J call TRBJ1-6; 7 positions agree with TRBD1. This CDR3 contains 17 residues. The J segment lost 3 bases and the V segment lost 6 bases, leaving 11 bases of the junction unmatched. Germline values: CDR1 MDHEN, CDR2 SYDVKM. CDR3 bases: TGTGCCAGCAGGGAAACAGGGGTCAACGGCTATAATTCACCCCTCCACTTT. It specifies CASRETGVNGYNSPLHF.

This chain connects TRBV19 to TRBJ2-5; 11 bases align to TRBD2. Trimming removed 5 bases from V and 2 bases from J; junction bases left unmatched: 7. The germline V gene encodes CDR1 LNHDA and CDR2 SQIVND (reference sequence). The CDR3 extends over 16 amino acids. CDR3 residues: CASSEGLAERQETQYF. In DNA form, the CDR3 reads TGTGCCAGTAGTGAGGGACTAGCGGAAAGACAAGAGACCCAGTACTTC.

The chain couples TRBV5-6 to TRBJ1-6; 7 bases fit TRBD1. Germline V gene sequence: CDR1 SGHDT, CDR2 YYEEEE. The CDR3 length is 16 residues. V lost 5 bases to trimming and J lost 8 bases; unmatched junction nucleotides: 13. In nucleotides, the CDR3 is TGTGCCAGCAGACCGGAGAGAGGGGGCTGGGATTCACCCCTCCACTTT. This encodes CASRPERGGWDSPLHF.

Worth noting for this clone: One junction end disagrees with the germline gene, perhaps due to a read error. The rearrangement links TRBV7-9 to TRBJ2-2; 8 nucleotides align to TRBD2. This CDR3 has 15 amino acids. CDR1 is SEHNR and CDR2 is FQNEAQ in the germline V gene (reference sequence). CDR3 nucleotide sequence: TGTTCCAGCAGCCAGCGGGGGACTAACACCGGGGAGCTGTTTTTT. Its protein product is CSSSQRGTNTGELFF. Complete variable domain (other parts from reference TRBV7-9 and TRBJ2-2): DTGVSQNPRHKITKRGQNVTFRCDPISEHNRLYWYRQTLGQGPEFLTYFQNEAQLEKSRLLSDRFSAERPKGSFSTLEIQRTEQGDSAMYLCSSSQRGTNTGELFFGEGSRLTVL.

The chain has TRBV5-4 and TRBJ2-7, with a possible D match to TRBD1 (6 bases). The CDR3 consists of 16 residues. The germline gives CDR1 SGHNT, CDR2 YYREEE (reference sequence). V was pared by 0 bases and J by 2 bases, with 15 bases between. The CDR3 DNA reads TGTGCCAGCAGCTTGGGAGGAGGACAGTTTGCCTACGAGCAGTACTTC. Its translation is CASSLGGGQFAYEQYF.

The chain recombines TRBV29-1 with TRBJ2-5, with 12 bases fitting TRBD2. Germline V CDR1 and CDR2: SQVTM, ANQGSEA. Unmatched junction bases numbered 5, after V lost 4 bases and J lost 5 bases. CDR3 length: 14 residues. The CDR3 is CSVATTSGSETQYF. CDR3 sequence (DNA): TGCAGCGTTGCTACGACTAGCGGGAGTGAGACCCAGTACTTC.

Details on this clone: One junction end disagrees with the germline gene, perhaps due to a read error. CDR3 DNA: TGTTCCAGCAGCCGATGGGCGCCCTTGGGTGAGACCCAGTACTTC. Amino acids: CSSSRWAPLGETQYF. V is TRBV7-9 and J is TRBJ2-5, with D uncertain. CDR1 and CDR2 from the germline V gene are SEHNR and FQNEAQ (reference sequence). This CDR3 is built from 15 residues.

The chain links TRBV5-1 to TRBJ2-3, with TRBD2 identical over 9 bases. CDR3 length equals 15 residues. V shed 0 bases and J 6 bases; nucleotides not matched to a gene: 5. Germline CDR1 and CDR2: SGHRS and YFSETQ. The CDR3 reads CASSLASSGTDTQYF. The CDR3 coding sequence is TGCGCCAGCAGCTTGGCCTCTAGCGGGACTGATACGCAGTATTTT.

This chain uses TRBV4-1 with TRBJ2-5, with 8 bases that match TRBD1. J was trimmed by 5 bases and V by 1 base; bases with no gene match: 9. The CDR3 spans 16 residues. CDR1 and CDR2 from the germline V gene are MGHRA and YSYEKL. The CDR3 DNA follows: TGCGCCAGCAGCCAAGTGGGGACAGGCACATGGGAGACCCAGTACTTC. It yields the protein CASSQVGTGTWETQYF.